The 8 T cell receptor beta chains below were found in one sample sequenced in a study of vaccination and CD4 T cells after COVID-19. Sequenced with the Oncomine TCR Beta short-read assay was DNA taken from cultured CD4+ T cells. A single record per CDR3 protein comes from TCRdb applying MiXCR to the PCR reads. The data show about 4,800 distinct CDR3 sequences, around a fifth seen once. Their antigens remain unidentified. The sample's treatment: approximately nine-day PBMC culture with coronavirus spike peptide pools or control peptides (ViraFEST assay). Material: CD4+ T cells from blood, cultured in vitro. Source of these receptors: a human donor who had recovered from COVID-19.

The genes are TRBV25-1 and TRBJ2-2; no reliable D call. The CDR3 runs to 15 residues. Germline lookup yields CDR1 MGHDK and CDR2 SYGVNS. V was cut by 0 bases and J by 3 bases, with 8 bases left in between. In DNA, the CDR3 is TGTGCCAGCAGTGAATACGGCAGCTACACCGGGGAGCTGTTTTTT. Its translation: CASSEYGSYTGELFF. The whole variable domain, filled in from reference TRBV25-1 and TRBJ2-2, reads EADIYQTPRYLVIGTGKKITLECSQTMGHDKMYWYQQDPGMELHLIHYSYGVNSTEKGDLSSESTVSRIRTEHFPLTLESARPSHTSQYLCASSEYGSYTGELFFGEGSRLTVL.

This rearrangement joins TRBV18 to TRBJ1-5, with D possibly being TRBD1 (5 bases). V was cut by 0 bases and J by 1 base, with 7 bases left in between. The germline V gene encodes CDR1 KGHSH and CDR2 LQKENI. The CDR3 length is 15 residues. CDR3 nucleotides: TGTGCCAGCTCACCACCGGGGACCAGCAATCAGCCCCAGCATTTT. Amino acids: CASSPPGTSNQPQHF.

The CDR3 here is CASSLPDRSNTEAFF. The CDR3 coding sequence is TGTGCCAGCAGCTTACCCGACCGATCGAACACTGAAGCTTTCTTT. The V gene is TRBV7-2, the J gene TRBJ1-1; no clear D. Germline CDR1 is SGHTA and CDR2 is FQGNSA. The CDR3 is made up of 15 amino acids. Trimming took 2 bases from V and 1 from J, leaving 11 bases between them.

By frequency in the sample, this clonotype is medium-sized (0.01 to 0.1%). J is TRBJ1-2 and V is TRBV12-3 or TRBV12-4; TRBD1 might be the D (5 bases). The V end lost 5 bases, the J end lost 5 bases, and 12 bases lay between the germline ends. This CDR3 is 13 amino acids long. The CDR3 coding sequence is TGTGCCAGCAGTCCGGGACCGTGGTATGGCTACACCTTC. Its protein is CASSPGPWYGYTF.

The chain is built from TRBV30 and TRBJ2-6; a possible D gene is TRBD1 (5 bases). Germline V gives CDR1 GTSNPN, CDR2 SVGIG (reference sequence). The CDR3 has 16 amino acids. Trimming took 2 bases from V and 0 from J, leaving 11 bases between them. CDR3 residues: CAWSTGHTSGANVLTF. The CDR3 DNA follows: TGTGCCTGGAGTACAGGACATACCTCTGGGGCCAACGTCCTGACTTTC.

The CDR3 loop reads CSASGLAHSQYF. DNA of the CDR3: TGCAGTGCTTCGGGACTAGCGCATTCGCAGTATTTT. This chain uses TRBV20-1 with TRBJ2-3, with 10 bases fitting TRBD2. V was clipped by 5 bases and J by 10 bases; unmatched bases: 6. Per the germline V gene, CDR1 is DFQATT and CDR2 is SNEGSKA (reference sequence). The CDR3 runs to 12 residues.

This clonotype was counted between two and nine times. The rearrangement links TRBV27 to TRBJ2-7; 8 nucleotides align to TRBD1. The CDR3 extends over 17 amino acids. The germline V gene has CDR1 MNHEY and CDR2 SMNVEV (reference sequence). With 1 base clipped from V and 4 bases from J, the junction kept 12 bases outside the gene matches. The CDR3: CASSLFIQGEMRYEQYF. The CDR3 nucleotides are TGTGCCAGCAGTTTATTCATACAGGGGGAAATGAGGTACGAGCAGTACTTC.

This clonotype was seen more than once but under ten times. The chain uses TRBV12-3 or TRBV12-4 and TRBJ1-5; no definite D call. V was clipped by 6 bases and J by 1 base, with 7 bases between them. The CDR3 runs to 13 residues. DNA of the CDR3: TGTGCCAGCAGACACTCCAGCAATCAGCCCCAGCATTTT. Amino acid sequence: CASRHSSNQPQHF.